The clone carrying this T cell receptor (beta chain) was seen once. This sample was taken from a study of T cell changes during pregnancy in multiple sclerosis. CDR1 and CDR2 from the germline V gene are MNHEY and SVGAGI. Trimming at V came to 4 bases and at J to 6 bases, leaving 5 bases not matched to a gene. The CDR3 is made up of 15 amino acids. Generated by immunoSEQ multiplex PCR, the TCRdb table keeps only in-frame clones and is missing some. Of approximately 90,000 clones listed, around 92% were seen once; the top ten hold approximately 2.2%. V and J are TRBV6-5 and TRBJ1-5, with 11 bases fitting TRBD1. This sample comprised peripheral blood, obtained after pregnancy. The sequence came from a female donor with multiple sclerosis, enrolled in a pregnancy study. The CDR3 DNA reads as TGTGCCAGCAGTTTTGGACAGGGGGCTCGTCAGCCCCAGCATTTT. Its translation is CASSFGQGARQPQHF.